Included here is one T cell receptor (beta chain) sequence, with context. Its antigen remains unidentified. CDR1 is SGHRS, CDR2 YFSETQ, per germline. The CDR3 sequence is 14 residues long. The germline V and J ends were trimmed by 4 bases and 3 bases, with 11 bases remaining between them. These data are taken from a study of CD4 T cells in relation to SARS-CoV-2 and coronaviruses. Study overall: Shared crossreactive spike epitopes were mapped to their HLA restriction.

The study's findings and limits: Culture-expanded clones reflect memory recall rather than primary priming during culture.

The unexposed donors gave CD4+ T cells in 2011-2018, prior to COVID-19. Cryopreserved PBMCs were CD4-enriched, then split into naive and memory cells. Naive and memory CD4+ T cell DNA was deep-sequenced without culture. Repertoires were generated with immunoSEQ multiplex PCR, while TCRdb's copy carries only in-frame clones and drops some. The table records about 59,000 clones, more than 80% of them present only once. Sample: memory CD4+ T cells from PBMCs. The chain has TRBV5-1 and TRBJ1-3; D call uncertain. The source of this sequence is a human donor in good health. DNA for the CDR3: TGCGCCAGCAGCCCCGTCAGCTATGGAAACACCATATATTTT. Translated: CASSPVSYGNTIYF. Combining the CDR3 with reference TRBV5-1 and TRBJ1-3 gives the whole variable domain KAGVTQTPRYLIKTRGQQVTLSCSPISGHRSVSWYQQTPGQGLQFLFEYFSETQRNKGNFPGRFSGRQFSNSRSEMNVSTLELGDSALYLCASSPVSYGNTIYFGEGSWLTVV.